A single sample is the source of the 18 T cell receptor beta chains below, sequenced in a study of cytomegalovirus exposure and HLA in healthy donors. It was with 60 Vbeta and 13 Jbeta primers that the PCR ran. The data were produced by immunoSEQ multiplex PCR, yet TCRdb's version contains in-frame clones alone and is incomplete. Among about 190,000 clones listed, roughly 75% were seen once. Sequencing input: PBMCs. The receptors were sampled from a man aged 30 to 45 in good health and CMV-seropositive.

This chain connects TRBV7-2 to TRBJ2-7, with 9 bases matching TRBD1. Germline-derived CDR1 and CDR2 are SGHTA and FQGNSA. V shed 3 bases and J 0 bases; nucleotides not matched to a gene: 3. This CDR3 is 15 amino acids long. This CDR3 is CASSFWDRDSYEQYF. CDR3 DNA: TGTGCCAGCAGCTTTTGGGACAGGGACTCCTACGAGCAGTACTTC.

The CDR3 reads CASSQAIGQQETQYF. The CDR3 DNA sequence: TGTGCCAGCAGCCAAGCCATCGGACAGCAAGAGACCCAGTACTTC. This chain joins TRBV7-2 and TRBJ2-5, with D perhaps TRBD1 (6 bases). Germline assignment: CDR1 SGHTA and CDR2 FQGNSA. CDR3 length: 15 residues. Trimming removed 5 bases from V and 2 bases from J, with 15 bases in between.

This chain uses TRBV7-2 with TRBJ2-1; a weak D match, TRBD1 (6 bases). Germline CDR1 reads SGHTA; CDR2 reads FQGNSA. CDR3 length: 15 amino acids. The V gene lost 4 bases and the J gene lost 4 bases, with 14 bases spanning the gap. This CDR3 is CASSSTGLPYNEQFF. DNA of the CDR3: TGTGCCAGCAGCTCGACAGGACTCCCTTACAATGAGCAGTTCTTC.

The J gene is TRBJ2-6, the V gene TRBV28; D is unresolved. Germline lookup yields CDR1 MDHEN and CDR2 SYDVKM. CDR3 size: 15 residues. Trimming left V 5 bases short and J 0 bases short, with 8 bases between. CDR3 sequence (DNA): TGTGCCAGCAGTATCACTGCCTCTGGGGCCAACGTCCTGACTTTC. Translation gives CASSITASGANVLTF. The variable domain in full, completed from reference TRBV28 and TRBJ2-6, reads DVKVTQSSRYLVKRTGEKVFLECVQDMDHENMFWYRQDPGLGLRLIYFSYDVKMKEKGDIPEGYSVSREKKERFSLILESASTNQTSMYLCASSITASGANVLTFGAGSRLTVL.

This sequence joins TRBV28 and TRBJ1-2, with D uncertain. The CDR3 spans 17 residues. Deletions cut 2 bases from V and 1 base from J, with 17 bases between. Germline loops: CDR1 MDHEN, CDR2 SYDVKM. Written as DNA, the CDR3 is TGTGCCAGCAGTTTACCTGACCCGGGGATGTTTAACTATGGCTACACCTTC. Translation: CASSLPDPGMFNYGYTF.

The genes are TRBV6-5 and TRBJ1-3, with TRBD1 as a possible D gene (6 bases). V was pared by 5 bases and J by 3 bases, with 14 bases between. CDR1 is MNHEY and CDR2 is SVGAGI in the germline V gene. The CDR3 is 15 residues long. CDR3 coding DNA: TGTGCCAGCAGTACCTCAGGGGCCTTTGGAAACACCATATATTTT. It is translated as CASSTSGAFGNTIYF.

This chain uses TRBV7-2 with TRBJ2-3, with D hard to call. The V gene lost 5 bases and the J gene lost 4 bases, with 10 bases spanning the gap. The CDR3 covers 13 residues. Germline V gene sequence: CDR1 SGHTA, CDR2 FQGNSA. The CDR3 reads CASSPAAADTQYF. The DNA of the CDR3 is TGTGCCAGCAGCCCCGCGGCGGCAGATACGCAGTATTTT.

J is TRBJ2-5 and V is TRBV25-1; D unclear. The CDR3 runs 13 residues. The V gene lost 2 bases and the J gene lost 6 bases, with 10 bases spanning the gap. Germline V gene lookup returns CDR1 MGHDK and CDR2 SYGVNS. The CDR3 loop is CASSENSKKTQYF. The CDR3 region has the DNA TGTGCCAGCAGTGAAAACTCGAAAAAGACCCAGTACTTC.

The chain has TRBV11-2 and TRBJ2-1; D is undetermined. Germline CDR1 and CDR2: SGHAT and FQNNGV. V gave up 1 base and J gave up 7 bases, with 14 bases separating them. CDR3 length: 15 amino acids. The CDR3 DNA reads TGTGCCAGCAGCTTAGCGGTCATGAGGATGAATGAGCAGTTCTTC. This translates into CASSLAVMRMNEQFF.

CDR3 residues: CASRPNPGLTFEETQYF. The CDR3 nucleotides are TGTGCCAGCAGACCCAATCCGGGACTAACGTTTGAAGAGACCCAGTACTTC. V gene TRBV7-2 combines with J gene TRBJ2-5; 7 bases match TRBD2. J gave up 3 bases and V 6 bases, and 16 bases lay outside the gene matches. Per germline, CDR1 SGHTA and CDR2 FQGNSA. This CDR3 has 17 amino acids.

The CDR3 protein is CASFSDRSGTTGELFF. Here the CDR3 DNA reads TGTGCCAGCTTCTCGGATCGTAGCGGGACCACCGGGGAGCTGTTTTTT. This chain links TRBV7-6 with TRBJ2-2, with 8 bases lining up with TRBD2. Trimming cost V 8 bases and J 4 bases; bases outside gene matches: 12. Germline CDR1 reads SGHVS; CDR2 reads FNYEAQ. CDR3 length equals 16 residues.

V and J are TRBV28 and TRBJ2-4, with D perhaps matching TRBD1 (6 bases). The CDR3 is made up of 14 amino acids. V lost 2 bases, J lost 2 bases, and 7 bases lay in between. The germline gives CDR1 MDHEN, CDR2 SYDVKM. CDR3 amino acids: CASSLRGTKNIQYF. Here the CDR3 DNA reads TGTGCCAGCAGTTTAAGGGGGACCAAAAACATTCAGTACTTC.

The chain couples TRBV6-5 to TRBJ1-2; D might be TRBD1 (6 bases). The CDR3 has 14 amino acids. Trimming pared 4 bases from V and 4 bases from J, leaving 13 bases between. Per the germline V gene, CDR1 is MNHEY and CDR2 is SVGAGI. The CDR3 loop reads CASSSPQGTYGYTF. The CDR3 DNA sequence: TGTGCCAGCAGTTCCCCCCAGGGGACCTATGGCTACACCTTC.

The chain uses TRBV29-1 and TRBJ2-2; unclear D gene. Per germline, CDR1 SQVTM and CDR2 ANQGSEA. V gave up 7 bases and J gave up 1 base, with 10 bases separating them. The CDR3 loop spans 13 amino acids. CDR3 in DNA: TGCAGCGCGCGGTCGGGGAACACCGGGGAGCTGTTTTTT. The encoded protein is CSARSGNTGELFF.

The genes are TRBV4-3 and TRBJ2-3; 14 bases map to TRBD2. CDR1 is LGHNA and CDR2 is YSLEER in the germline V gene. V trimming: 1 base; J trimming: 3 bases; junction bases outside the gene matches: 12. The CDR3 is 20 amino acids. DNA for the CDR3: TGCGCCAGCAGCCAAGGGGGACTAGCGGGGGCGGCCGTCGGTACAGATACGCAGTATTTT. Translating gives CASSQGGLAGAAVGTDTQYF.

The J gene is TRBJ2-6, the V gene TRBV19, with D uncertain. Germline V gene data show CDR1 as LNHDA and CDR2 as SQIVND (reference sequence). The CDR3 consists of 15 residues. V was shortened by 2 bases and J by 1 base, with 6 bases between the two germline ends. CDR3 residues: CASSIPGSGANVLTF. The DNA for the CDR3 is TGTGCCAGTAGTATACCAGGATCTGGGGCCAACGTCCTGACTTTC.

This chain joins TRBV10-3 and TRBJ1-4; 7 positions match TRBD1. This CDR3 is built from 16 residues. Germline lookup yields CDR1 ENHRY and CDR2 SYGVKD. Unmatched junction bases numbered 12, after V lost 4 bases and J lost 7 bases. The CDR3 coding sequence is TGTGCCATCAGTGGTGGTGCCAGGGGGTCGCGTGAAAAACTGTTTTTT. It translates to CAISGGARGSREKLFF.

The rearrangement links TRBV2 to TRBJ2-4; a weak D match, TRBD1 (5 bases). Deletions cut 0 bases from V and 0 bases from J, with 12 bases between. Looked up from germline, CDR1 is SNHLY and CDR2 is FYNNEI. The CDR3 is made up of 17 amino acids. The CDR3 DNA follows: TGTGCCAGCAGTGAAGCGTCGACAGAGATAGCCAAAAACATTCAGTACTTC. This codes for CASSEASTEIAKNIQYF.